Below are 19 T cell receptor beta chains sequenced from a single sample in a study of response to subunit inactivated influenza vaccine. TCRdb re-called the RT-PCR reads with MiXCR, one entry per CDR3 protein. Of about 240,000 distinct CDR3 sequences listed, 9% to 15% are singletons. Sequencing used non-naive T cells sorted from PBMCs, obtained around 15 days before vaccination. The origin of the receptors is a man aged 45 to 65 who received an inactivated influenza vaccine.

In its sample, this clonotype was seen many times. The chain combines TRBV12-3 or TRBV12-4 with TRBJ2-1; 8 bases agree with TRBD1. V dropped 5 bases and J dropped 14; count of bases not matched to a gene: 5. The CDR3 sequence is 11 residues long. DNA of the CDR3: TGTGCCAGCAGTCGGGGACAGGTTGAGTTCTTC. Its translation is CASSRGQVEFF.

This clonotype was detected only a few times. V gene TRBV7-2 combines with J gene TRBJ1-2, with D perhaps TRBD1 (6 bases). CDR3 length: 17 amino acids. The germline gives CDR1 SGHTA, CDR2 FQGNSA. V was cut by 2 bases and J by 6 bases, with 22 bases left in between. CDR3 in DNA: TGTGCCAGCAGCTTAATCCCCGTCCTAGGGGGGTACAATGGCTACACCTTC. Its translation is CASSLIPVLGGYNGYTF. The variable domain in full, with the rest retrieved from reference TRBV7-2 and TRBJ1-2, is GAGVSQSPSNKVTEKGKDVELRCDPISGHTALYWYRQSLGQGLEFLIYFQGNSAPDKSGLPSDRFSAERTGGSVSTLTIQRTQQEDSAVYLCASSLIPVLGGYNGYTFGSGTRLTVV.

There are a few counts of this clonotype. The chain uses TRBV6-6 and TRBJ2-7, with TRBD1 matching over 9 bases. V was pared by 8 bases and J by 7 bases, with 6 bases of the junction left unmatched. The CDR3 is 12 amino acids. Germline CDR1 is MNHNY and CDR2 is SVGAGI (reference sequence). DNA of the CDR3: TGTGCCAGCCGAAGACAGGGGGATGAGCAGTACTTC. As protein: CASRRQGDEQYF.

This chain's CDR3 is CASSRLPSYNEQFF. As DNA, the CDR3 is TGTGCCAGCAGCCGACTACCCTCCTACAATGAGCAGTTCTTC. This chain uses TRBV2 with TRBJ2-1, with D perhaps TRBD2 (5 bases). The CDR3 sequence is 14 residues long. Deletions cut 6 bases from V and 0 bases from J, with 9 bases between. Germline CDR1 reads SNHLY; CDR2 reads FYNNEI.

The rearrangement links TRBV20-1 to TRBJ2-2; TRBD2 matches 12 bases. The ends lost 3 bases at V and 8 bases at J; junction bases unmatched: 7. The CDR3 has 15 residues. Germline V lookup: CDR1 DFQATT, CDR2 SNEGSKA (reference sequence). DNA for the CDR3: TGCAGTGCTAGTACTAGCGGGGGGCCCAGAGGGGAGCTGTTTTTT. Translated, it gives CSASTSGGPRGELFF.

The rearrangement links TRBV7-9 to TRBJ1-4, with no clear D. Germline CDR1 is SEHNR and CDR2 is FQNEAQ (reference sequence). The CDR3 runs to 14 residues. With 5 bases removed from V and 7 bases from J, the gap between germline ends came to 14 bases. DNA for the CDR3: TGTGCCAGCAGCGAAGGTACAGTGGGTGAAAAACTGTTTTTT. It codes for CASSEGTVGEKLFF. Variable domain in full (rest from reference TRBV7-9 and TRBJ1-4): DTGVSQNPRHKITKRGQNVTFRCDPISEHNRLYWYRQTLGQGPEFLTYFQNEAQLEKSRLLSDRFSAERPKGSFSTLEIQRTEQGDSAMYLCASSEGTVGEKLFFGSGTQLSVL.

This clonotype turned up a few times. The rearrangement uses TRBV7-9 and TRBJ1-4, with a possible D match to TRBD1 (6 bases). The ends were cut back, 1 base at V and 0 bases at J, with 12 bases in the middle. CDR1 is SEHNR and CDR2 is FQNEAQ in the germline V gene (reference sequence). The CDR3 loop spans 17 amino acids. CDR3 in amino acids: CASSLVRTEATNEKLFF. CDR3 nucleotides: TGTGCCAGCAGCTTAGTAAGGACAGAAGCAACTAATGAAAAACTGTTTTTT.

This clonotype was detected once. In nucleotides, the CDR3 is TGCGCCAGGAGCGCCCGGACAGGGGTTAACACCGGGGAGCTGTTTTTT. Its translation: CARSARTGVNTGELFF. The chain has TRBV10-2 and TRBJ2-2; 9 bases fit TRBD1. Per germline, CDR1 WSHSY and CDR2 SAAADI. This CDR3 contains 16 residues. The junction had 10 bases not matched to a gene; V was cut back by 9 bases and J by 2 bases.

The table lists this clonotype with a few counts. CDR3 sequence: CASSHRGKTSGANVLTF. The CDR3 DNA is TGTGCCAGCTCGCACAGGGGGAAAACCTCTGGGGCCAACGTCCTGACTTTC. The chain employs TRBV18 and TRBJ2-6, with 8 bases lining up with TRBD1. This CDR3 comprises 17 residues. Germline-derived CDR1 and CDR2 are KGHSH and LQKENI. With 6 bases clipped from V and 0 bases from J, the junction kept 7 bases outside the gene matches.

This clonotype was observed a handful of times. V usage is TRBV18 and J usage is TRBJ2-7; TRBD2 aligns across 7 bases. The CDR3 has 16 residues. Germline V gene sequence: CDR1 KGHSH, CDR2 LQKENI. The trim removed 4 bases at V and 6 bases at J, leaving 15 bases unmatched. The DNA for the CDR3 is TGTGCCAGCTCACAATCCGTAGCGGGCGGGGCCAGCGAGCAGTACTTC. Amino acid sequence: CASSQSVAGGASEQYF.

This clonotype was detected a few times. The chain employs TRBV28 and TRBJ2-3; 7 positions match TRBD2. CDR1 is MDHEN, CDR2 SYDVKM, per germline. Trimming removed 1 base from V and 0 bases from J; junction bases left unmatched: 7. The CDR3 spans 17 residues. CDR3 protein: CASSLLGGTPSTDTQYF. In nucleotides, the CDR3 is TGTGCCAGCAGTTTATTGGGGGGGACCCCTAGCACAGATACGCAGTATTTT.

With respect to this clonotype: One base away lies a much larger clone, so this may be a sequencing read error. V usage is TRBV29-1 and J usage is TRBJ2-1; tentatively, D is TRBD1 or TRBD2 (5 bases each). This CDR3 is built from 10 residues. The germline V and J ends were trimmed by 8 bases and 8 bases, with 10 bases remaining between them. Looked up from germline, CDR1 is SQVTM and CDR2 is ANQGSEA. The CDR3 nucleotides read TGCAGCAGGGGACGTGATGAGCAGTTCTTC. It codes for CSRGRDEQFF.

This clonotype was counted ten times or more. The chain links TRBV12-3 or TRBV12-4 to TRBJ1-1; TRBD1 might be the D (5 bases). V lost 5 bases and J lost 4, with 14 bases in between. The CDR3 spans 14 residues. The CDR3 coding sequence is TGTGCCAGCAGTCGAGCGGCGGACATCACTGAAGCTTTCTTT. This translates into CASSRAADITEAFF.

The J gene is TRBJ2-5, the V gene TRBV6-5; TRBD1 might be the D (6 bases). The CDR3 is made up of 15 amino acids. Germline loops: CDR1 MNHEY, CDR2 SVGAGI. The V gene lost 2 bases and the J gene lost 5 bases, with 15 bases spanning the gap. The CDR3 sequence is CASSYGVRGTETQYF. The CDR3 bases are TGTGCCAGCAGTTACGGGGTCAGGGGTACGGAGACCCAGTACTTC.

This chain links TRBV11-2 with TRBJ2-2; no firm D call. This CDR3 has 15 residues. The V gene lost 5 bases and the J gene lost 1 base, with 11 bases spanning the gap. CDR1 is SGHAT and CDR2 is FQNNGV in the germline V gene. This CDR3 is CASSQLTMNTGELFF. As DNA, the CDR3 is TGTGCCAGCAGCCAGCTTACAATGAACACCGGGGAGCTGTTTTTT.

This clonotype was counted ten times or more. The chain has TRBV20-1 and TRBJ2-3; D remains ambiguous. The CDR3 consists of 12 residues. Germline V gene data show CDR1 as DFQATT and CDR2 as SNEGSKA (reference sequence). Trimming shortened V by 5 bases and J by 6 bases, and 12 bases separated the two germline ends. The CDR3 loop is CSAWWQDDTQYF. CDR3 DNA: TGCAGTGCTTGGTGGCAGGACGATACGCAGTATTTT.

V and J are TRBV2 and TRBJ2-7; D gene uncertain. CDR3 length: 11 residues. V was trimmed by 8 bases and J by 3 bases, leaving 8 bases between them. Germline V CDR1 and CDR2: SNHLY, FYNNEI. The CDR3 is CASGNNYEQYF. DNA of the CDR3: TGTGCCAGCGGTAATAACTACGAGCAGTACTTC.

Ten or more counts support this clonotype. Written as DNA, the CDR3 is TGTGCCAGCACCCTGAGCTCTGGAAACACCATATATTTT. Residues: CASTLSSGNTIYF. The chain employs TRBV7-9 and TRBJ1-3; D unclear. Germline assignment: CDR1 SEHNR and CDR2 FQNEAQ (reference sequence). The CDR3 extends over 13 amino acids. The V end was cut by 7 bases, the J end by 0 bases, with 7 bases between.

This clonotype was counted a few times. The chain joins TRBV20-1 to TRBJ2-1, with 7 positions matching TRBD2. The CDR3 extends over 16 amino acids. Germline V gene sequence: CDR1 DFQATT, CDR2 SNEGSKA (reference sequence). Trimming cost V 1 base and J 6 bases; bases outside gene matches: 12. In nucleotides, the CDR3 is TGCAGTGCTAGAGTCGCTGGGGAGGGTGCGGGCAATGAGCAGTTCTTC. Protein product: CSARVAGEGAGNEQFF.